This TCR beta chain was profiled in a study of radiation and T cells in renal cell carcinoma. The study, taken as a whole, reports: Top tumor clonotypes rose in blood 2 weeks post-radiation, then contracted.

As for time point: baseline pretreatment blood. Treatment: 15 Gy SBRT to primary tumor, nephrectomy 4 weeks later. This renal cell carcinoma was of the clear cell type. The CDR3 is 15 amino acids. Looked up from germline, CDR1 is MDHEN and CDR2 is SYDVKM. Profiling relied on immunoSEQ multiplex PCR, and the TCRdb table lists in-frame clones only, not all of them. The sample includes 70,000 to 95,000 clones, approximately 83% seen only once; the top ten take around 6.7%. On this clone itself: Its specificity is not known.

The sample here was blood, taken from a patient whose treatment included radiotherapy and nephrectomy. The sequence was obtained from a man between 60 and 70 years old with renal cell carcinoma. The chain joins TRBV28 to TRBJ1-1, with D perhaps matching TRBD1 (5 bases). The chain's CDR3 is CEARNRQGPTTEAFF. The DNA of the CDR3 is TGTGAGGCCCGAAACCGGCAGGGCCCAACGACTGAAGCTTTCTTT.